The rows below give T cell receptor beta chains drawn from one sample of a study of blood T cells in healthy people across ages. One entry per CDR3 protein results from TCRdb running MiXCR on the 5' RACE reads. The sample includes around 940,000 distinct CDR3 sequences, just over 50% seen only once; the top ten take around 21%. The material sequenced was blood. These receptors were collected from a woman aged 55-75 years in good health. CDR3s include the opening cysteine and the closing phenylalanine or tryptophan. A D gene is named only where the DNA matches it firmly. The size entry is marked missing in some rows and otherwise reads once, few, many or a size class.

j_call clone_size cdr3_length d_call v_call cdr3_nt cdr3_aa
TRBJ2-7 few 15 NA TRBV27 TGTGCCAGCAGTTTTTACGGGCAGCAGTTTTCCGAGCAGTACTTC CASSFYGQQFSEQYF
TRBJ2-1 once 15 NA TRBV12-3/TRBV12-4 TGTGCCAGCAGTTTGATGGTCCGTGGATACAATGAGCAGTTCTTC CASSLMVRGYNEQFF
TRBJ2-1 NA 16 NA TRBV11-2 TGTGCCAGCAGCCCCCGCGGGCAGTTAAACTACAATGAGCAGTTCTTC CASSPRGQLNYNEQFF
TRBJ1-4 few 14 TRBD1 TRBV29-1 TGCAGCGTTGAAGAAGGACAGGGAGTGGGAAAACTGTTTTTT CSVEEGQGVGKLFF
TRBJ2-5 NA 15 TRBD2 TRBV2 TGTGCCAGCAACTCCCTAGCGGGAGGTTTAGAGACCCAGTACTTC CASNSLAGGLETQYF
TRBJ2-3 NA 13 NA TRBV30 TGTGCCAGTGGACAGTCTAGCACAGATACGCAGTATTTT CASGQSSTDTQYF
TRBJ2-7 NA 16 NA TRBV6-5 TGTGCCAGCAGTTATCTGCCGGCTGCTTTGCCCTACGAGCAGTACTTC CASSYLPAALPYEQYF
TRBJ2-7 NA 14 TRBD2 TRBV9 TGTGCCAGCAGCAACGGGAGGCTGTCCTACGAGCAGTACTTC CASSNGRLSYEQYF
TRBJ2-5 many 13 NA TRBV29-1 TGCAGCGTTGCCGTTTGGGACCAAGAGACCCAGTACTTC CSVAVWDQETQYF
TRBJ2-3 NA 14 NA TRBV7-2 TGTGCCAGCAGCTCCCGGCCTAGCACAGATACGCAGTATTTT CASSSRPSTDTQYF
TRBJ2-7 NA 15 NA TRBV9 TGTGCCAGCAGCGTAGGCGCAGTCACTAACTACGAGCAGTACTTC CASSVGAVTNYEQYF
TRBJ2-7 NA 15 NA TRBV12-3/TRBV12-4 TGTGCCAGCAGTTTGGTCCGGGCTAGGGATAACGAGCAGTACTTC CASSLVRARDNEQYF
TRBJ2-7 NA 18 NA TRBV12-3/TRBV12-4 TGTGCCAGCAGCATTTGGATGGGTCCCTCAAGCTCCTACAATGAGCAGTACTTC CASSIWMGPSSSYNEQYF
TRBJ1-5 many 15 NA TRBV12-3/TRBV12-4 TGTGCCAGCAGCTCCGGACGGTCAGGCAATCAGCCCCAGCATTTT CASSSGRSGNQPQHF
TRBJ2-1 NA 17 NA TRBV29-1 TGCAGCGTTGCACCTAACAGGGGAGGTCCCCTTTACAATGGGCAGTTCTTC CSVAPNRGGPLYNGQFF
TRBJ2-1 NA 12 NA TRBV20-1 TGCAGTGCTAGCGATAAAGGTAATGAGCAGTTCTTC CSASDKGNEQFF
TRBJ2-7 few 14 NA TRBV30 TGTGCCTGGAGTAAGACAAGGGTCTCGGACGAGCAGTACTTC CAWSKTRVSDEQYF
TRBJ2-1 NA 15 TRBD1 TRBV6-1 TGTGCCAGCAGTGTATCCGGGACAGGGGGCAATGAGCAGTTCTTC CASSVSGTGGNEQFF
TRBJ2-7 few 18 TRBD2 TRBV4-1 TGCGCCAGCAGCCAAGAAGAAATCTGGACTAGCGAGACCTACGAGCAGTACTTC CASSQEEIWTSETYEQYF
TRBJ2-1 NA 14 NA TRBV3-1 TGTGCCAGCAGCCAAGCCTACTCCTACAATGAGCAGTTCTTC CASSQAYSYNEQFF
TRBJ2-3 NA 21 NA TRBV27 TGTGCCAGCAGTTTATCGCCGCTAAATCCCGACTCGACCTATAGCACAGATACGCAGTATTTT CASSLSPLNPDSTYSTDTQYF
TRBJ2-3 NA 14 NA TRBV7-3 TGTGCCAGCAGCTTAGGAAAGAGCACAGATACGCAGTATTTT CASSLGKSTDTQYF
TRBJ2-1 NA 13 NA TRBV28 TGTGCCAGCAGGGACACCGACTACAATGAGCAGTTCTTC CASRDTDYNEQFF
TRBJ2-2 NA 15 NA TRBV12-3/TRBV12-4 TGTGCCAGCAGTTTCGGACTAGGGGGGGCCGGGGAGCTGTTTTTT CASSFGLGGAGELFF
TRBJ1-1 NA 13 NA TRBV15 TGTGCCACCAGCAGAGCGAGGGACACTGAAGCTTTCTTT CATSRARDTEAFF
TRBJ1-4 few 15 NA TRBV7-6 TGTGCCAGCAGCTATGGGAGTGCAACTAATGAAAAACTGTTTTTT CASSYGSATNEKLFF
TRBJ2-3 NA 14 TRBD1 TRBV20-1 TGCAGTGCTAGCGGTCAGGGGGCCACAGATACGCAGTATTTT CSASGQGATDTQYF
TRBJ1-1 few 14 NA TRBV20-1 TGCAGTGCTAGAATCCCGGACGGGAACACTGAAGCTTTCTTT CSARIPDGNTEAFF
TRBJ2-3 NA 17 TRBD2 TRBV7-2 TGTGCCAGCTGCCCAAGGACTAGCGGGAGGGTCACAGATACGCAGTATTTT CASCPRTSGRVTDTQYF
TRBJ2-7 NA 17 NA TRBV7-2 TGTGCCAGCAGCTTAGAGACTCGAAACCAACAGGGATACGAGCAGTACTTC CASSLETRNQQGYEQYF
TRBJ2-3 few 16 TRBD1 TRBV29-1 TGCAGCGTTGAAGCGCCGGGACAGGGTTGGACAGATACGCAGTATTTT CSVEAPGQGWTDTQYF
TRBJ2-7 NA 16 TRBD2 TRBV13 TGTGCCAGCAGCTGGGCCGGGACTAGCGGTTACAATGAGCAGTACTTC CASSWAGTSGYNEQYF
TRBJ2-5 few 14 NA TRBV11-2 TGTGCCAGCAGCCGAAGCGGATTCCAAGAGACCCAGTACTTC CASSRSGFQETQYF
TRBJ2-7 once 13 NA TRBV5-1 TGCGCCAGCGGGACAGGACTAGCGTACGAGCAGTACTTC CASGTGLAYEQYF
TRBJ2-7 NA 17 NA TRBV4-3 TGCGCCAGCAGCCAAGATCAAGGAGGAGGGGGCGCCTACGAGCAGTACTTC CASSQDQGGGGAYEQYF
TRBJ2-6 NA 17 TRBD1 TRBV12-3/TRBV12-4 TGTGCCAGCAGTTCGCCACCTGGACAGGGCCCGGCTAACGTCCTGACTTTC CASSSPPGQGPANVLTF
TRBJ2-7 NA 14 TRBD2 TRBV28 TGTGCCAGCAGTTTTCCGGGACTAGCGAACGAGCAGTACTTC CASSFPGLANEQYF
TRBJ2-7 NA 15 NA TRBV4-3 TGCGCCAGCAGCCAAGATCACAGCCTAGCCTACGAGCAGTACTTC CASSQDHSLAYEQYF
TRBJ2-3 few 13 TRBD1 TRBV18 TGTGCCAGCTCCCCGGACAGGGTGGATACGCAGTATTTT CASSPDRVDTQYF